One and the same sample provided the 10 T cell receptor beta chains below, sequenced in a study of identical twins. Each CDR3 protein is one row after TCRdb ran MiXCR on the 5' RACE reads. The sample includes more than 600,000 distinct CDR3 sequences, about 20% seen only once; the top ten take around 12%. These same records also appear under a second study, on T cells expressing NK-cell markers.

Material: PBMCs. Receptor source: a woman under 30 in good health.

This clonotype has a handful of counts. The gene calls are TRBV12-3 or TRBV12-4 and TRBJ2-7; TRBD1 might be the D (6 bases). Trimming removed 4 bases at V and 7 bases at J, with 20 bases between. The CDR3 is 15 amino acids. Here the CDR3 DNA reads TGTGCCAGCAGTTCCACGGGACACCCGAGATCGGAGCAGTACTTC. Translated: CASSSTGHPRSEQYF.

The J gene is TRBJ2-1, the V gene TRBV9, with 7 bases identical to TRBD2. There are 16 residues in the CDR3. Per the germline V gene, CDR1 is SGDLS and CDR2 is YYNGEE. V trimming: 0 bases; J trimming: 8 bases; junction bases outside the gene matches: 11. CDR3 amino acids: CASSVEVEGGLDEQFF. CDR3 sequence (DNA): TGTGCCAGCAGCGTAGAGGTAGAGGGAGGGCTAGATGAGCAGTTCTTC.

J is TRBJ1-1 and V is TRBV5-6, with D perhaps matching TRBD1 (6 bases). This CDR3 has 17 amino acids. The V gene lost 4 bases and the J gene lost 4 bases, with 23 bases spanning the gap. CDR1 SGHDT and CDR2 YYEEEE come from the germline V gene. CDR3 sequence (DNA): TGTGCCAGCAGCGCGTCCGGGACAAGGGATATGAGCACTGAAGCTTTCTTT. Translated: CASSASGTRDMSTEAFF.

CDR3 protein: CASSFVSGGPDEQYF. CDR3 DNA: TGCGCCAGCAGCTTTGTCAGCGGGGGGCCCGACGAGCAGTACTTC. This chain links TRBV5-1 with TRBJ2-7, with 9 bases fitting TRBD2. Germline CDR1 SGHRS, CDR2 YFSETQ. V lost 2 bases and J lost 5; bases outside the gene matches: 8. CDR3 length equals 15 residues.

The chain employs TRBV20-1 and TRBJ2-3, with D perhaps given as TRBD1 or TRBD2 (5 bases each). Germline V gene sequence: CDR1 DFQATT, CDR2 SNEGSKA (reference sequence). CDR3 size: 14 residues. The germline V and J ends were trimmed by 5 bases and 3 bases, with 15 bases remaining between them. The chain's CDR3 is CSALPGATTDTQYF. The CDR3, as DNA: TGCAGTGCTCTCCCCGGGGCAACAACAGATACGCAGTATTTT.

The rearrangement joins TRBV29-1 to TRBJ2-7, with D possibly matching TRBD1 (6 bases). Per germline, CDR1 SQVTM and CDR2 ANQGSEA. The CDR3 totals 11 residues. V shed 7 bases and J shed 5 bases, with 12 bases lying between them. The CDR3 DNA follows: TGCAGCGGGCTCCGGGACAACGAGCAGTACTTC. Its protein product is CSGLRDNEQYF.

This clonotype was detected ten times or more. The rearrangement links TRBV12-3 or TRBV12-4 to TRBJ2-3; 9 bases align to TRBD2. The length of the CDR3 is 17 residues. The V and J ends lost 6 bases and 1 base, in that order; junction bases with no gene match: 11. In nucleotides, the CDR3 is TGTGCCAGCAGACCCCTCAGCGGGGGGATGGGCACAGATACGCAGTATTTT. Translation: CASRPLSGGMGTDTQYF.

This clonotype showed up just a few times. The chain joins TRBV20-1 to TRBJ2-2, with 11 bases identical to TRBD2. Germline values: CDR1 DFQATT, CDR2 SNEGSKA (reference sequence). Losses at the gene ends were 4 bases for V and 3 bases for J; bases not matched to a gene: 4. The CDR3 loop spans 15 amino acids. The CDR3 sequence: CSATLAGGDTGELFF. Written as DNA, the CDR3 is TGCAGTGCTACTTTAGCGGGAGGGGACACCGGGGAGCTGTTTTTT.

This clonotype has at least ten counts. The chain links TRBV12-3 or TRBV12-4 to TRBJ2-5, with 8 bases that match TRBD2. This CDR3 has 14 amino acids. V was pared by 4 bases and J by 1 base, with 2 bases of the junction left unmatched. As DNA, the CDR3 is TGTGCCAGCAGTTATACTAGCGGCCAAGAGACCCAGTACTTC. Its protein product is CASSYTSGQETQYF.

This chain connects TRBV3-1 to TRBJ2-1; D may correspond to TRBD1 or TRBD2 (5 bases each). The V gene's germline CDR1 is LGHDT and CDR2 YNNKEL (reference sequence). The CDR3 spans 17 residues. Deletions cut 3 bases from V and 7 bases from J, with 22 bases between. The CDR3 is CASSQERGGASSNEQFF. The CDR3 DNA reads TGTGCCAGCAGCCAGGAGAGGGGTGGGGCTTCCTCGAATGAGCAGTTCTTC.